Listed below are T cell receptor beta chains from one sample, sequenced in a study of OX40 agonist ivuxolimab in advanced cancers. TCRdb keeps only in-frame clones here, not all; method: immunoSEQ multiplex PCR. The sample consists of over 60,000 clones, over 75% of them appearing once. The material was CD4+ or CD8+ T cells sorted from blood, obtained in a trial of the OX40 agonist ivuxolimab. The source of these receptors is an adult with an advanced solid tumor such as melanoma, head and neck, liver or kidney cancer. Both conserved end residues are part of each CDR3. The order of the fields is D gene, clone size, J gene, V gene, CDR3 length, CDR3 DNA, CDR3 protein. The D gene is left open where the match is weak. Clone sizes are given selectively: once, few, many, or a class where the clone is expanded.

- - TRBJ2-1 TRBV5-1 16 TGCGCCAGCAGCTCGATGACAGCTAGCTCCTACAATGAGCAGTTCTTC CASSSMTASSYNEQFF
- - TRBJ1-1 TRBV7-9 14 TGTGCCAGCAGCTTAGAAGCGTCACAGACTGAAGCTTTCTTT CASSLEASQTEAFF
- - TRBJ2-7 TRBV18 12 TGTGCCAGCTCAGTCACAGGGACCGAGCAGTACTTC CASSVTGTEQYF
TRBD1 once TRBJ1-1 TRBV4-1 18 TGCGCCAGCAGCACCCCCGGGACAGGGGGGATCATGAACACTGAAGCTTTCTTT CASSTPGTGGIMNTEAFF
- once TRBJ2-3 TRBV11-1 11 TGTGCCAGCAGCTTAAAGGATACGCAGTATTTT CASSLKDTQYF
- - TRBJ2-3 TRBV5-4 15 TGTGCCAGCAGCACATCAGCAACCATCGGGGATACGCAGTATTTT CASSTSATIGDTQYF
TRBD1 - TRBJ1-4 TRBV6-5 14 TGTGCCAGCAGCCGACAGGGGGTTGATGAAAAACTGTTTTTT CASSRQGVDEKLFF
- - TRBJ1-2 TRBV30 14 TGTGCCTGGAGTGCCAGGGGCTTCGACTATGGCTACACCTTC CAWSARGFDYGYTF
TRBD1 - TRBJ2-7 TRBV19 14 TGTGCCAGTAGTAAGGGACAGGGAGACTACGAGCAGTACTTC CASSKGQGDYEQYF
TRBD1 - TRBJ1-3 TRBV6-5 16 TGTGCCAGCAGTTCCACCCAGGGGGCGTTTGGAAACACCATATATTTT CASSSTQGAFGNTIYF
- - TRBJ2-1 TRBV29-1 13 TGCAGCAAAACCACGAGCTCCTACAATGAGCAGTTCTTC CSKTTSSYNEQFF
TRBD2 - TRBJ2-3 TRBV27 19 TGTGCCAGCAGTATGGGACTAGCGGGGGCAAGTTTAAACACAGATACGCAGTATTTT CASSMGLAGASLNTDTQYF
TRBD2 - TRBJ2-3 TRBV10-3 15 TGTGCCATCAAGGACGCGGGAGTCGGCACAGATACGCAGTATTTT CAIKDAGVGTDTQYF
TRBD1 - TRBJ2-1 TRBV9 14 TGTGCCAGCAGCGTAGTTCAGGGGGCTTATGAGCAGTTCTTC CASSVVQGAYEQFF
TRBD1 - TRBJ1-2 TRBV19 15 TGTGCCAGTAGCCCCACCACAGGGGAATCTTGGGGCTACACCTTC CASSPTTGESWGYTF
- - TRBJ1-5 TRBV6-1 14 TGTGCCAGCAGTGCCGGGGGTGGCAATCAGCCCCAGCATTTT CASSAGGGNQPQHF
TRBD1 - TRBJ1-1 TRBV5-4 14 TGTGCCAGCAGCTCCGGGACAGCCAACACTGAAGCTTTCTTT CASSSGTANTEAFF
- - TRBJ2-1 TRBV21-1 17 TGTGCCAGCAGCCCTGGAGGGGGTCCCCGACTCTACAATGAGCAGTTCTTC CASSPGGGPRLYNEQFF
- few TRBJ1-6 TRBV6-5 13 TGTGCCAGCAGTCCACGGGTTGATTCACCCCTCCACTTT CASSPRVDSPLHF
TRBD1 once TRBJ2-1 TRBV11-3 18 TGTGCCAGCAGCTTTTCACCGCTCCGGGACAGGGGTGGCAATGAGCAGTTCTTC CASSFSPLRDRGGNEQFF
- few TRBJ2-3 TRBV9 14 TGTGCCAGCACTCCTCGGGGTCTGGCAGATACGCAGTATTTT CASTPRGLADTQYF
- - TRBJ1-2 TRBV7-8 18 TGTGCCAGCAGCTTCTCCAGGACACGGGGTGGTTCACAGGATGGCTACACCTTC CASSFSRTRGGSQDGYTF
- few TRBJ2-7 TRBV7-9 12 TGTGCCAGCAGCCCGGACGTCTACGAGCAGTACTTC CASSPDVYEQYF
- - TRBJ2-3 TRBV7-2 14 TGTGCCAGCAGCCAAATGGACTCGACAGATACGCAGTATTTT CASSQMDSTDTQYF
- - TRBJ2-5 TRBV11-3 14 TGTGCCAGCAGTAAAGCCACTGCTTTAGAGACCCAGTACTTC CASSKATALETQYF
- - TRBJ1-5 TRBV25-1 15 TGTGCCAGCAGTGAATCCGGGAAAAGCAATCAGCCCCAGCATTTT CASSESGKSNQPQHF
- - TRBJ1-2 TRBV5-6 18 TGTGCCAGCAGCTTGGCCGGGGGGGCCGCCCGCCATAGATCGGGCTACACCTTC CASSLAGGAARHRSGYTF
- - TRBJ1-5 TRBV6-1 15 TGTGCCAGCAGTGGGGCATACTTAAGCAATCAGCCCCAGCATTTT CASSGAYLSNQPQHF
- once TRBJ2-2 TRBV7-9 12 TGTGCCAGCAGCTTAAATTACTGGGAGCTGTTTTTT CASSLNYWELFF
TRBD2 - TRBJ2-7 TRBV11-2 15 TGTGCCAGCAGCTCGACTAGCGGGGGGGCCACCGAGCAGTACTTC CASSSTSGGATEQYF
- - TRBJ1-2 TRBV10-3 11 TGTGCCCTCCAGGACGGCTATGGCTACACCTTC CALQDGYGYTF
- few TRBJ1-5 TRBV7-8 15 TGTGCCAGCAGCCTGAGGGGGACTAGCAATCAGCCCCAGCATTTT CASSLRGTSNQPQHF
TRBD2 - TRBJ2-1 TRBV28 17 TGTGCCAGCAGTTTGTCCCAACTAGCGGGAGGCTACAATGAGCAGTTCTTC CASSLSQLAGGYNEQFF
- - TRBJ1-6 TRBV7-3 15 TGTGCCAGCAGCTCCGGGACTGGGGAGAATTCACCCCTCCACTTT CASSSGTGENSPLHF
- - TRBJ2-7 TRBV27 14 TGTGCCAGCAGAAGCCAAGGGCAGGGCTACGAGCAGTACTTC CASRSQGQGYEQYF
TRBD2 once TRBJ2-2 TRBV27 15 TGTGCCAGCAGTTCGGGACTAGCGGGACCCGGGGAGCTGTTTTTT CASSSGLAGPGELFF
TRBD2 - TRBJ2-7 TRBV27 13 TGTGCCAGCAGTTTACAGGGAGGGTACGAGCAGTACTTC CASSLQGGYEQYF
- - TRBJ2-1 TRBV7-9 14 TGTGCCAGCACCATGGAAGGGGGGAACAATGAGCAGTTCTTC CASTMEGGNNEQFF
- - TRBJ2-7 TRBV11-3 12 TGTGCCAGCAGCCCCCGGGCCTACGAGCAGTACTTC CASSPRAYEQYF